The 8 T cell receptor beta chains below come from one sample, sequenced in a study of blood T cell repertoires in COVID-19. The repertoire was sequenced with immunoSEQ multiplex PCR; TCRdb's copy has only in-frame clones and lacks some. This table holds around 700,000 clones, approximately 90% found once. The sequencing input was peripheral blood. The receptors were sampled from a woman aged 18 to 35 with acute or convalescent COVID-19.

This chain connects TRBV27 to TRBJ2-7; 11 bases line up with TRBD1. The J segment lost 2 bases and the V segment lost 4 bases, leaving 7 bases of the junction unmatched. The V gene's germline CDR1 is MNHEY and CDR2 SMNVEV (reference sequence). The CDR3 spans 16 residues. The CDR3 protein is CASSSRTGGRAYEQYF. Here the CDR3 DNA reads TGTGCCAGCAGTTCTCGGACAGGGGGCCGTGCCTACGAGCAGTACTTC.

The J gene is TRBJ1-2, the V gene TRBV6-6; 10 bases align to TRBD1. The germline gives CDR1 MNHNY, CDR2 SVGAGI (reference sequence). This CDR3 spans 15 amino acids. The ends lost 6 bases at V and 7 bases at J; junction bases unmatched: 11. Written as DNA, the CDR3 is TGTGCCAGCAGCCCCCGAGGACAGGGGGGAGGTGGCTACACCTTC. It encodes CASSPRGQGGGGYTF.

This clone was observed once. This chain connects TRBV19 to TRBJ1-3; 7 bases are shared with TRBD1. The CDR3 covers 17 residues. The junction had 11 bases not matched to a gene; V was cut back by 4 bases and J by 2 bases. Germline CDR1 is LNHDA and CDR2 is SQIVND (reference sequence). In nucleotides, the CDR3 is TGTGCCAGTAGTAGGCCCACAAAGGGGACAGCTGGAAACACCATATATTTT. This encodes CASSRPTKGTAGNTIYF.

CDR3 region: CASSPGQGVNTEAFF. In nucleotides, the CDR3 is TGTGCCAGCTCACCCGGACAGGGCGTTAACACTGAAGCTTTCTTT. The chain employs TRBV18 and TRBJ1-1, with 8 bases fitting TRBD1. Trimming took 3 bases from V and 2 from J; bases not matched to a gene: 5. The CDR3 has 15 amino acids. Germline V gene sequence: CDR1 KGHSH, CDR2 LQKENI. The variable domain in full, with the rest retrieved from reference TRBV18 and TRBJ1-1, is NAGVMQNPRHLVRRRGQEARLRCSPMKGHSHVYWYRQLPEEGLKFMVYLQKENIIDESGMPKERFSAEFPKEGPSILRIQQVVRGDSAAYFCASSPGQGVNTEAFFGQGTRLTVV.

The V call is TRBV9, the J call TRBJ2-1, with TRBD1 identical over 8 bases. CDR3 size: 14 residues. V lost 1 base, J lost 8 bases, and 5 bases stayed unmatched. CDR1 SGDLS and CDR2 YYNGEE come from the germline V gene. CDR3 residues: CASSVMAGGDEQFF. The CDR3, as DNA: TGTGCCAGCAGCGTAATGGCAGGGGGCGATGAGCAGTTCTTC.

The chain links TRBV7-2 to TRBJ2-7, with TRBD1 matching 10 bases. The CDR3 is made up of 15 amino acids. The V segment lost 5 bases and the J segment 7 bases; nucleotides outside the gene matches: 11. Per the germline V gene, CDR1 is SGHTA and CDR2 is FQGNSA. The CDR3 spells CASSNAGTGEREQYF. The CDR3 bases are TGTGCCAGCAGCAATGCGGGGACAGGGGAACGGGAGCAGTACTTC. Supplemented by reference TRBV7-2 and TRBJ2-7, the full variable domain reads GAGVSQSPSNKVTEKGKDVELRCDPISGHTALYWYRQSLGQGLEFLIYFQGNSAPDKSGLPSDRFSAERTGGSVSTLTIQRTQQEDSAVYLCASSNAGTGEREQYFGPGTRLTVT.

The chain carries TRBV5-5 and TRBJ2-7, with TRBD1 matching 9 bases. Trimming at V came to 3 bases and at J to 2 bases, leaving 6 bases not matched to a gene. The CDR3 is 15 amino acids. CDR1 is SGHKS, CDR2 YYEKEE, per germline (reference sequence). For the CDR3, the DNA is TGTGCCAGCAGCTCTCCGGGACAGGGAGCCTACGAGCAGTACTTC. Translating it yields CASSSPGQGAYEQYF.

This chain uses TRBV7-2 with TRBJ2-7; 7 bases are shared with TRBD1. The V gene end was trimmed by 5 bases and the J gene end by 4 bases; junction bases not matched to a gene: 11. This CDR3 contains 15 residues. The germline V gene has CDR1 SGHTA and CDR2 FQGNSA. The CDR3 bases are TGTGCCAGCAGCGACTTCTCGGGACAGAAGTACGAGCAGTACTTC. Translating gives CASSDFSGQKYEQYF. Together with reference TRBV7-2 and TRBJ2-7, the CDR3 gives the full variable domain: GAGVSQSPSNKVTEKGKDVELRCDPISGHTALYWYRQSLGQGLEFLIYFQGNSAPDKSGLPSDRFSAERTGGSVSTLTIQRTQQEDSAVYLCASSDFSGQKYEQYFGPGTRLTVT.